These 21 T cell receptor beta chains came from one sample sequenced in a study of shared clonotypes between healthy human individuals (TCRdb year 2020). CD8 naive samples consisted of CD45RO-negative cells that were positively selected for CCR7, yielding a CD45RA+CCR7+ population without TemRA cells. The library was prepared using the immunoSEQ multiplex PCR assay. TCRdb's version of the immuneACCESS table is confined to in-frame rearrangements and falls short of the full clone set. An unresolved V gene accounts for under half of the shortfall where checked; the remainder is of unknown origin. This sample gives around 2.1 million clones in total; approximately 94% of them show up just once. Around 1.7% of the sample is taken by the ten largest. Sequencing used naive CD8+ T cells from PBMCs. What the cell subset or site label conveys for this sample: CD45RA+CCR7+. These receptors originate from a young man in good health. Some clones in this sample may be carry-over from other donors' samples.

This clone has more than one count but fewer than ten. The genes are TRBV5-6 and TRBJ1-5; no clear D. Germline-derived CDR1 and CDR2 are SGHDT and YYEEEE. Trimming took 5 bases from V and 0 from J, leaving 9 bases between them. CDR3 length: 14 amino acids. In nucleotides, the CDR3 is TGTGCCAGCAGTCAGCGTTATAGCAATCAGCCCCAGCATTTT. Translating it yields CASSQRYSNQPQHF.

CDR3 region: CSVDNNPYGYTF. As DNA, the CDR3 is TGCAGCGTGGATAACAACCCCTATGGCTACACCTTC. This chain joins TRBV29-1 and TRBJ1-2; D is uncertain. V lost 6 bases to trimming and J lost 4 bases, with 12 bases between them. The CDR3 runs to 12 residues. CDR1 and CDR2 (germline): SQVTM, ANQGSEA.

The chain is built from TRBV19 and TRBJ2-7; TRBD1 agrees at 7 bases. The CDR3 loop spans 16 amino acids. V lost 5 bases to trimming and J lost 2 bases; unmatched junction nucleotides: 12. Germline assignment: CDR1 LNHDA and CDR2 SQIVND (reference sequence). CDR3 DNA sequence: TGTGCCAGTAGTGGGGTGGCCCGGGACAGAACCTACGAGCAGTACTTC. It yields the protein CASSGVARDRTYEQYF. Looking up the rest from reference TRBV19 and TRBJ2-7 gives the full variable domain: DGGITQSPKYLFRKEGQNVTLSCEQNLNHDAMYWYRQDPGQGLRLIYYSQIVNDFQKGDIAEGYSVSREKKESFPLTVTSAQKNPTAFYLCASSGVARDRTYEQYFGPGTRLTVT.

The rearrangement links TRBV28 to TRBJ2-3, with 8 bases fitting TRBD2. Trimming at V came to 2 bases and at J to 3 bases, leaving 4 bases not matched to a gene. The CDR3 contains 15 residues. In germline, CDR1 is MDHEN, CDR2 SYDVKM. CDR3 sequence reads: CASSLAGGGTDTQYF. The CDR3 DNA is TGTGCCAGCAGTTTAGCGGGAGGAGGGACAGATACGCAGTATTTT.

The chain uses TRBV5-1 and TRBJ1-2; D remains unclear. Germline values: CDR1 SGHRS, CDR2 YFSETQ. Trimming shortened V by 0 bases and J by 6 bases, and 15 bases separated the two germline ends. The CDR3 spans 15 residues. Here the CDR3 reads CASSLDARPGHGYTF. The CDR3 region has the DNA TGCGCCAGCAGCTTGGATGCGCGGCCTGGGCATGGCTACACCTTC.

V usage is TRBV29-1 and J usage is TRBJ1-2; the D gene is possibly TRBD1 (5 bases). V was clipped by 5 bases and J by 5 bases, with 15 bases between them. This CDR3 is built from 13 residues. CDR1 is SQVTM, CDR2 ANQGSEA, per germline. As DNA, the CDR3 is TGCAGCGTTCACACGGGGGGTTGGTATGGCTACACCTTC. It translates to CSVHTGGWYGYTF.

The V gene is TRBV2, the J gene TRBJ2-2; TRBD2 is a possible D gene (5 bases). The CDR3 loop spans 13 amino acids. CDR1 and CDR2 (germline): SNHLY, FYNNEI. Trimming removed 8 bases at V and 2 bases at J, with 9 bases between. CDR3 coding DNA: TGTGCCAGCTACGGGAAAAACACCGGGGAGCTGTTTTTT. Amino acid sequence: CASYGKNTGELFF. Full variable domain (rest looked up from reference TRBV2 and TRBJ2-2): EPEVTQTPSHQVTQMGQEVILRCVPISNHLYFYWYRQILGQKVEFLVSFYNNEISEKSEIFDDQFSVERPDGSNFTLKIRSTKLEDSAMYFCASYGKNTGELFFGEGSRLTVL.

The J gene is TRBJ2-7, the V gene TRBV4-3; TRBD2 matches 7 bases. Germline V lookup: CDR1 LGHNA, CDR2 YSLEER. CDR3 length: 18 amino acids. V dropped 0 bases and J dropped 0; count of bases not matched to a gene: 11. The CDR3 sequence: CASSQDLPSGASSYEQYF. Here the CDR3 DNA reads TGCGCCAGCAGCCAAGACCTACCGAGCGGGGCGAGCTCCTACGAGCAGTACTTC.

Remarks on this clone: The same CDR3 also results from other DNA sequences found in this sample. The chain employs TRBV11-2 and TRBJ1-1; D is unresolved. This CDR3 is 12 amino acids long. Per the germline V gene, CDR1 is SGHAT and CDR2 is FQNNGV. The germline V and J ends were trimmed by 5 bases and 3 bases, with 7 bases remaining between them. CDR3 protein: CASSPGYTEAFF. As DNA, the CDR3 is TGTGCCAGCAGCCCCGGCTACACTGAAGCTTTCTTT. The whole variable domain, filled in from reference TRBV11-2 and TRBJ1-1, reads EAGVAQSPRYKIIEKRQSVAFWCNPISGHATLYWYQQILGQGPKLLIQFQNNGVVDDSQLPKDRFSAERLKGVDSTLKIQPAKLEDSAVYLCASSPGYTEAFFGQGTRLTVV.

The chain links TRBV7-8 to TRBJ2-3, with TRBD1 matching over 7 bases. The CDR3 spans 15 residues. Looked up from germline, CDR1 is SGHVS and CDR2 is FQNEAQ. Trimming took 4 bases from V and 4 from J; bases not matched to a gene: 8. The CDR3 here is CASSSRGTGADTQYF. The CDR3 coding sequence is TGTGCCAGCAGCTCACGGGGCACAGGGGCAGATACGCAGTATTTT.

V gene TRBV9 combines with J gene TRBJ2-1; 9 bases are shared with TRBD2. Unmatched junction bases numbered 12, after V lost 4 bases and J lost 4 bases. The CDR3 is 17 amino acids. The germline V gene has CDR1 SGDLS and CDR2 YYNGEE. The CDR3 sequence: CASSLGKREAPYNEQFF. CDR3 nucleotides: TGTGCCAGCAGCCTGGGAAAGCGGGAGGCCCCTTACAATGAGCAGTTCTTC.

This chain joins TRBV27 and TRBJ2-1; D is perhaps TRBD1 (6 bases). CDR1 MNHEY and CDR2 SMNVEV come from the germline V gene (reference sequence). V was trimmed by 9 bases and J by 7 bases, leaving 16 bases between them. This CDR3 region has 13 residues. This chain's CDR3 is CASGWGLWNEQFF. CDR3 sequence (DNA): TGTGCCAGTGGGTGGGGGCTGTGGAATGAGCAGTTCTTC.

The chain recombines TRBV9 with TRBJ2-6, with unresolved D. The CDR3 runs 16 residues. V dropped 3 bases and J dropped 0 bases, with 10 bases sitting between them. Germline V gene lookup returns CDR1 SGDLS and CDR2 YYNGEE. In nucleotides, the CDR3 is TGTGCCAGCAGCGCGCCGACGCGCTCTGGGGCCAACGTCCTGACTTTC. Translation gives CASSAPTRSGANVLTF.

This chain joins TRBV27 and TRBJ2-1; the match to TRBD2 covers 10 bases. Germline lookup yields CDR1 MNHEY and CDR2 SMNVEV (reference sequence). The CDR3 extends over 15 amino acids. Trimming took 2 bases from V and 6 from J; bases not matched to a gene: 4. The DNA for the CDR3 is TGTGCCAGCAGTTTACCTAGCGGGAGTTCCAATGAGCAGTTCTTC. It is translated as CASSLPSGSSNEQFF.

The V call is TRBV7-9, the J call TRBJ2-7; no clear D gene. V lost 5 bases, J lost 2 bases, and 13 bases lay in between. CDR1 is SEHNR and CDR2 is FQNEAQ in the germline V gene (reference sequence). CDR3 size: 14 residues. This CDR3 is CASSPGSATYEQYF. As DNA, the CDR3 is TGTGCCAGCAGCCCAGGCAGTGCCACCTACGAGCAGTACTTC.

The genes are TRBV19 and TRBJ1-2; D is uncertain. Trimming removed 5 bases at V and 0 bases at J, with 13 bases between. Germline-derived CDR1 and CDR2 are LNHDA and SQIVND (reference sequence). The CDR3 extends over 15 amino acids. The CDR3 is CASSPLSLSNYGYTF. CDR3 DNA sequence: TGTGCCAGTAGTCCCCTGTCGCTGTCTAACTATGGCTACACCTTC.

The chain couples TRBV6-1 to TRBJ2-1; no clear D. CDR1 and CDR2 (germline): MNHNS, SASEGT. This CDR3 spans 13 amino acids. Trimming shortened V by 0 bases and J by 13 bases, and 13 bases separated the two germline ends. The chain's CDR3 is CASSEAGSGFQFF. The CDR3 DNA reads TGTGCCAGCAGTGAAGCAGGGTCCGGGTTCCAGTTCTTC.

The chain combines TRBV20-1 with TRBJ1-2; D call uncertain. In germline, CDR1 is DFQATT, CDR2 SNEGSKA (reference sequence). Trimming left V 2 bases short and J 6 bases short, with 4 bases between. This CDR3 contains 10 residues. The CDR3 sequence: CSARMDGYTF. Written as DNA, the CDR3 is TGCAGTGCTAGAATGGATGGCTACACCTTC.

This chain links TRBV25-1 with TRBJ2-6; 8 bases are shared with TRBD1. The J segment lost 4 bases and the V segment lost 4 bases, leaving 12 bases of the junction unmatched. There are 18 residues in the CDR3. Germline lookup yields CDR1 MGHDK and CDR2 SYGVNS. This CDR3 is CASSGYRLDRAGANVLTF. DNA for the CDR3: TGTGCCAGCAGTGGATATAGACTGGACAGGGCCGGGGCCAACGTCCTGACTTTC.

The rearrangement links TRBV2 to TRBJ2-7, with a tentative D call TRBD2 (6 bases). Germline V gene sequence: CDR1 SNHLY, CDR2 FYNNEI. The V and J ends lost 5 bases and 1 base respectively, with 12 bases between them. The CDR3 consists of 14 residues. The CDR3 DNA is TGTGCCAGCAGTCGCCGGACTACTTCCTACGAGCAGTACTTC. Translated, it gives CASSRRTTSYEQYF.

This chain uses TRBV27 with TRBJ2-1; possibly TRBD2 for D (6 bases). Deletions cut 5 bases from V and 12 bases from J, with 20 bases between. The germline CDR1 and CDR2 sequences are MNHEY and SMNVEV (reference sequence). This CDR3 is 14 amino acids long. Here the CDR3 DNA reads TGTGCCAGCAGTCTAGGGACTGCCAACCCCTCGCAGTTCTTC. Protein sequence: CASSLGTANPSQFF.